This T cell receptor (beta chain) was identified in a study of T cell clonality in common variable immunodeficiency. Notes on the study in general: Fewer deletions and N-nucleotide insertions were reportedly seen in common variable immunodeficiency TCR beta sequences.

Measured with immunoSEQ multiplex PCR; TCRdb has only the in-frame clones, and not every one. This repertoire holds about 20,000 clones, and none appear only once. Per the germline V gene, CDR1 is LNHDA and CDR2 is SQIVND (reference sequence). The CDR3 consists of 15 residues. Deletions cut 7 bases from V and 0 bases from J, with 12 bases between. Reduced serum IgG, IgA and/or IgM plus specific antibody deficiency defined CVID. Both groups were predominantly of Caucasian heritage. CVID subjects had received replacement immunoglobulin for at least one year. Donors gave about 5 to 8.5 ml heparinized peripheral whole blood. This clone was recorded a few times. Antigen: not known. The read ends 3 residues shy of where the CDR3 ends; the end is completed using the germline J gene.

J is TRBJ2-2 and V is TRBV19; maybe TRBD1 (5 bases). Sample: peripheral blood mononuclear cells. The clonotype was recovered from a human donor with common variable immunodeficiency. The chain's CDR3 is CASKRGRSNTGELFF. The part of the CDR3 DNA that was read is TGTGCCAGTAAAAGGGGCAGATCGAACACCGGGGAG.